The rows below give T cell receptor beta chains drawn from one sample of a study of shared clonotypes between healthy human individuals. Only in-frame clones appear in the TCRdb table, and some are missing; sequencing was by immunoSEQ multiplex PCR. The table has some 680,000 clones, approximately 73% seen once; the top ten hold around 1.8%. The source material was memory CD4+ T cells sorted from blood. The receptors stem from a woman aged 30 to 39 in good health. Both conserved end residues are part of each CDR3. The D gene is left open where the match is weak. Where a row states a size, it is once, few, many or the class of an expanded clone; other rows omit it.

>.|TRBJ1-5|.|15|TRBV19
CASSTRTDSNQPQHF
TGTGCCAGTAGTACGAGGACCGATAGCAATCAGCCCCAGCATTTT
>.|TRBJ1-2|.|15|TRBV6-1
CASLLEAGANYGYTF
TGTGCCAGCCTCTTGGAGGCAGGGGCAAACTATGGCTACACCTTC
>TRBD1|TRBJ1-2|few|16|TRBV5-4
CASSYGTGYGLNGYTF
TGTGCCAGCAGCTACGGGACAGGTTACGGACTAAATGGCTACACCTTC
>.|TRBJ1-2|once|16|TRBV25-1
CASQQSRDPSPYGYTF
TGTGCCAGCCAGCAATCCCGGGACCCATCCCCGTATGGCTACACCTTC
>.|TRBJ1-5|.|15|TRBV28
CASSDPQGLNQPQHF
TGTGCCAGCAGTGACCCCCAGGGATTGAATCAGCCCCAGCATTTT
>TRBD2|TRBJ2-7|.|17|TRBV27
CASSLEARWTSGSEQYF
TGTGCCAGCAGTTTAGAGGCCAGGTGGACTAGCGGGAGTGAGCAGTACTTC
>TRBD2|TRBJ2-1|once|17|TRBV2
CASRQGLAGAPGNEQFF
TGTGCCAGCAGGCAGGGACTAGCGGGAGCCCCCGGTAATGAGCAGTTCTTC
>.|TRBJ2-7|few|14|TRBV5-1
CASSPSGANYEQYF
TGCGCCAGCAGCCCCTCGGGGGCGAACTACGAGCAGTACTTC
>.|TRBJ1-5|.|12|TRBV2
CASNNHNQPQHF
TGTGCCAGCAACAATCACAATCAGCCCCAGCATTTT
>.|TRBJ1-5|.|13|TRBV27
CASSFRGGQPQHF
TGTGCCAGCAGTTTTAGGGGGGGTCAGCCCCAGCATTTT
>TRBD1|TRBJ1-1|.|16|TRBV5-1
CASSLDIGQGVSGAFF
TGCGCCAGCAGCTTGGATATAGGACAGGGGGTTTCAGGAGCTTTCTTT
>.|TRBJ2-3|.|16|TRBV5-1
CASTRTSGPFTDTQYF
TGCGCCAGCACCAGGACCTCCGGGCCTTTCACAGATACGCAGTATTTT
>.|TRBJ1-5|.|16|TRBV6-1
CASSAEVGGSNQPQHF
TGTGCCAGCAGTGCCGAAGTGGGGGGATCCAATCAGCCCCAGCATTTT
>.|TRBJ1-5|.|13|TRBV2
CASSVEGYQPQHF
TGTGCCAGCAGTGTTGAGGGGTATCAGCCCCAGCATTTT
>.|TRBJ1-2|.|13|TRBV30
CAWGANGKSGYTF
TGTGCCTGGGGTGCCAATGGGAAGAGTGGCTACACCTTC
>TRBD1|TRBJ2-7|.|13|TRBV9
CASSGQGTLEQYF
TGTGCCAGCAGCGGACAGGGGACTCTCGAGCAGTACTTC
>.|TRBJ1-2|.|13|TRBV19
CASGRQATYGYTF
TGTGCCAGTGGGAGACAGGCTACCTATGGCTACACCTTC
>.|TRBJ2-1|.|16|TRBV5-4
CASSLERARSLNEQFF
TGTGCCAGCAGCTTGGAGCGGGCCCGCTCCCTAAATGAGCAGTTCTTC
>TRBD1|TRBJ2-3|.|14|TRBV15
CATSTGVVRDTQYF
TGTGCCACCAGTACAGGGGTGGTTAGAGATACGCAGTATTTT
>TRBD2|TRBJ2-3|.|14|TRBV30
CAWSNGLAGDTQYF
TGTGCCTGGAGTAATGGACTAGCGGGAGATACGCAGTATTTT
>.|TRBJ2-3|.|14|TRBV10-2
CASSVVYSTDTQYF
TGCGCCAGCAGTGTGGTCTATAGCACAGATACGCAGTATTTT